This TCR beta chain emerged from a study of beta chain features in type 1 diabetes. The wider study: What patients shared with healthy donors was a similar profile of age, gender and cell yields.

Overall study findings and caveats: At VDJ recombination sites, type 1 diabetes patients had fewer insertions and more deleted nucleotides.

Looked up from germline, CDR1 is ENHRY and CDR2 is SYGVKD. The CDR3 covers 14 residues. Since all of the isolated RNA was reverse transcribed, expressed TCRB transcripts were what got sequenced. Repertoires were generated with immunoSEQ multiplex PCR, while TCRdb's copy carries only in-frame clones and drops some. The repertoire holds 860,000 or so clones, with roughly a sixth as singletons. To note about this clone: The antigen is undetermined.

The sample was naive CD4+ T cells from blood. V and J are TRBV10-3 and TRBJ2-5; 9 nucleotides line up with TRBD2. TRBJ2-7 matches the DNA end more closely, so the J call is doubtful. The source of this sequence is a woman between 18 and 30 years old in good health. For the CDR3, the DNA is TGTGCCATCAGTGAGCGACTAGCGGACTACGAGCAGTACTTC. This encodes CAISERLADYEQYF.